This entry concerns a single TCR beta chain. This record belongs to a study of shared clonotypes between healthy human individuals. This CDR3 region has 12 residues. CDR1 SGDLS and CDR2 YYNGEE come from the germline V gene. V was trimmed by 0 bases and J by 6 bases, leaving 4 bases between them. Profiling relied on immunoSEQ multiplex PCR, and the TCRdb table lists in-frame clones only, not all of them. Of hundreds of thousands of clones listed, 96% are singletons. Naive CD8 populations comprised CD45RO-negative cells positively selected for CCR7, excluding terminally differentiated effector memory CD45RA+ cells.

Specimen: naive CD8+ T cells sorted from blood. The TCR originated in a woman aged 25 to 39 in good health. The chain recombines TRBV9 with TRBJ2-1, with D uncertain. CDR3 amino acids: CASSVDANEQFF. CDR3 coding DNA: TGTGCCAGCAGCGTAGACGCCAATGAGCAGTTCTTC.